Listed below are T cell receptor beta chains from one sample, sequenced in a study of tumor and adjacent non-tumor tissue in lung cancer. TCRdb used MiXCR to reprocess the multiplex PCR reads, holding one entry per CDR3 protein. Here the sample spans 60,000 to 85,000 distinct CDR3 sequences, around four fifths being singletons. Sequenced: lung tumor tissue. All receptors derive from a woman between 45 and 65 years old with non-small cell lung cancer. Both conserved end residues are part of each CDR3. Fields, in order: clone size, J gene, D gene, V gene, CDR3 DNA, CDR3 protein. D genes are given only for firm matches. Clone size is given for some rows only: seen once, a few or many times, or a class if the clone is expanded.

clone_size: -
j_call: TRBJ1-5
d_call: TRBD1
v_call: TRBV12-3/TRBV12-4
cdr3_nt: TGTGCCATCAGGGGACAGAGGGGCAATCAGCCCCAGCATTTT
cdr3_aa: CAIRGQRGNQPQHF

clone_size: -
j_call: TRBJ1-1
d_call: -
v_call: TRBV5-4
cdr3_nt: TGTGCCAGCAGTTTCGCGGACGGGGGAACGGCTGAAGCTTCCTTT
cdr3_aa: CASSFADGGTAEASF

clone_size: once
j_call: TRBJ2-7
d_call: -
v_call: TRBV10-1
cdr3_nt: TGCGCCAGCAGTAGATGCGTTCTGGGGGAGCAGTACTTC
cdr3_aa: CASSRCVLGEQYF

clone_size: -
j_call: TRBJ2-5
d_call: -
v_call: TRBV11-2
cdr3_nt: TGTGCCAGCAGCCCCGCGACGGACCAAGAGACCCAGTACTTC
cdr3_aa: CASSPATDQETQYF

clone_size: many
j_call: TRBJ1-4
d_call: -
v_call: TRBV7-9
cdr3_nt: TGTGCCAGCACCTGGACGGAGAGACATGAAAAACTGTTTTTT
cdr3_aa: CASTWTERHEKLFF

clone_size: -
j_call: TRBJ2-3
d_call: -
v_call: TRBV6-6
cdr3_nt: TGTGCCAGCAGTGCCCAGGGACACACAGATGCACGGTATTTT
cdr3_aa: CASSAQGHTDARYF

clone_size: -
j_call: TRBJ2-1
d_call: TRBD1
v_call: TRBV6-4
cdr3_nt: TGCGCCAGCAGTGACTCAAGACAGGGGGTCAATGGGCAGTTCTTC
cdr3_aa: CASSDSRQGVNGQFF

clone_size: -
j_call: TRBJ2-1
d_call: TRBD2
v_call: TRBV7-9
cdr3_nt: TGTGCCAGCAGCATACCGGGACTAGCGGGAGGACCACACTACAATGAGCAGTTCTTC
cdr3_aa: CASSIPGLAGGPHYNEQFF

clone_size: once
j_call: TRBJ2-7
d_call: -
v_call: TRBV6-1
cdr3_nt: TGTGTCAGCAGTGAGGACGGGACATACGTGTCCTTCGAGCAGTACTTC
cdr3_aa: CVSSEDGTYVSFEQYF

clone_size: few
j_call: TRBJ2-7
d_call: -
v_call: TRBV4-1
cdr3_nt: TGCGCCAGCAGCCAAGATCCAAGGGTAGCGCCCACTATGGAGCAATACTTC
cdr3_aa: CASSQDPRVAPTMEQYF

clone_size: once
j_call: TRBJ2-2
d_call: -
v_call: TRBV6-2/TRBV6-3
cdr3_nt: TGTGCCAGCAGTCGCTTTGGACACAGGCCAACCGGGGAGCTGTTTTTT
cdr3_aa: CASSRFGHRPTGELFF

clone_size: -
j_call: TRBJ2-6
d_call: -
v_call: TRBV10-3
cdr3_nt: TGTGTCGTCAGTGGGTCGGACTCTGGGGCCAACGTCCTGACTTTC
cdr3_aa: CVVSGSDSGANVLTF

clone_size: -
j_call: TRBJ1-5
d_call: -
v_call: TRBV12-3/TRBV12-4
cdr3_nt: TGTGCTAACAGTTTAGGAGGCAGCAACCAGCCCCAGCATTTT
cdr3_aa: CANSLGGSNQPQHF

clone_size: -
j_call: TRBJ1-1
d_call: -
v_call: TRBV6-5
cdr3_nt: TGTGCCAGCAGTTACGGAAGGCTAGGATCTGAAGCTTTCTTT
cdr3_aa: CASSYGRLGSEAFF

clone_size: -
j_call: TRBJ2-1
d_call: -
v_call: TRBV29-1
cdr3_nt: TGCAGCATTGAAGAGCAGACCTACAATAAGCAGTTCTTC
cdr3_aa: CSIEEQTYNKQFF

clone_size: many
j_call: TRBJ2-5
d_call: -
v_call: TRBV6-2/TRBV6-3
cdr3_nt: TGTGCCAGCAGCCGCTCCGTAGCGCCAGGGGAGACCCAGTACTTC
cdr3_aa: CASSRSVAPGETQYF

clone_size: -
j_call: TRBJ1-5
d_call: -
v_call: TRBV6-6
cdr3_nt: TGTGCCAGCAAATCAGTGGTTAATAGCAATCAGCCTCAGCATTTT
cdr3_aa: CASKSVVNSNQPQHF

clone_size: -
j_call: TRBJ1-2
d_call: -
v_call: TRBV4-1
cdr3_nt: TGCGCCAGCATAGTGGGTCCCCCCAACTATGGCTGCACCTTC
cdr3_aa: CASIVGPPNYGCTF

clone_size: -
j_call: TRBJ2-7
d_call: -
v_call: TRBV12-3/TRBV12-4
cdr3_nt: TGTGCCAGCTGTTTACAATGGGGACCAGGAGGTTACGAGCAGTACTTC
cdr3_aa: CASCLQWGPGGYEQYF

clone_size: -
j_call: TRBJ2-1
d_call: TRBD2
v_call: TRBV6-5
cdr3_nt: TGCGCCACTTCTGAAGCGGGAGAAGGCTACATTGAGGAGTTCTTC
cdr3_aa: CATSEAGEGYIEEFF

clone_size: -
j_call: TRBJ2-5
d_call: -
v_call: TRBV12-3/TRBV12-4
cdr3_nt: TGTGCCGGCACTTTAGCCATCGGGGCCCAGTACTTC
cdr3_aa: CAGTLAIGAQYF

clone_size: -
j_call: TRBJ1-5
d_call: -
v_call: TRBV6-1
cdr3_nt: TGTGTCAGCAGAAACGGGGGAAGCAATCAGCCCCAGCATTTT
cdr3_aa: CVSRNGGSNQPQHF

clone_size: -
j_call: TRBJ2-6
d_call: -
v_call: TRBV11-2
cdr3_nt: TGTGCCAGCGGCTTCGAGGGGGGAGCCTTCGGGGCTAACGTCCTGAGTTTC
cdr3_aa: CASGFEGGAFGANVLSF

clone_size: -
j_call: TRBJ1-5
d_call: -
v_call: TRBV5-1
cdr3_nt: TGCGCCAGCAGCTTGGAGACCAATCAGCCCCAGCATTTT
cdr3_aa: CASSLETNQPQHF

clone_size: -
j_call: TRBJ1-2
d_call: -
v_call: TRBV6-5
cdr3_nt: TGCGCCAGCAGAAACATTATAGGGCAGGGGCCCTATGGCTACACCTTC
cdr3_aa: CASRNIIGQGPYGYTF

clone_size: -
j_call: TRBJ2-3
d_call: -
v_call: TRBV20-1
cdr3_nt: TGCAGTGCTAGAGATATGGCTAGCGCAGATACGCGGTATTTT
cdr3_aa: CSARDMASADTRYF

clone_size: -
j_call: TRBJ2-7
d_call: TRBD2
v_call: TRBV20-1
cdr3_nt: TGCAGTGCCTTCGGACTTGCGGGAGTTTATGGGCACGAGCAGTACTTC
cdr3_aa: CSAFGLAGVYGHEQYF

clone_size: many
j_call: TRBJ1-3
d_call: TRBD1
v_call: TRBV28
cdr3_nt: TGTGCCAGCACCCCAGGACAGGGGTCAGGAAACACCATATATTTT
cdr3_aa: CASTPGQGSGNTIYF

clone_size: -
j_call: TRBJ1-4
d_call: TRBD1
v_call: TRBV28
cdr3_nt: TGTATCAGCAGCATCCCGGGACAGGAGTTTGAAAAACTGTTTTTT
cdr3_aa: CISSIPGQEFEKLFF

clone_size: few
j_call: TRBJ2-3
d_call: -
v_call: TRBV12-3/TRBV12-4
cdr3_nt: TGTGCCAGCAGTTACCGCCACCCGACTAGAACGCAGTATTTT
cdr3_aa: CASSYRHPTRTQYF

clone_size: -
j_call: TRBJ2-3
d_call: -
v_call: TRBV5-5
cdr3_nt: TGTGCCGGCACCCAAGGGGGGAGGTCCACAGATACGCAGTATTTT
cdr3_aa: CAGTQGGRSTDTQYF

clone_size: -
j_call: TRBJ2-6
d_call: TRBD1
v_call: TRBV5-4
cdr3_nt: TGTGCCAGCATCTTACAGGGGACTGGGGCCAACGTCCTGACTTTC
cdr3_aa: CASILQGTGANVLTF

clone_size: -
j_call: TRBJ2-3
d_call: TRBD2
v_call: TRBV6-1
cdr3_nt: TGTGTCAGTAGTGGACTAGCGGGAGGGCCAGATACGCAGTATTTT
cdr3_aa: CVSSGLAGGPDTQYF

clone_size: -
j_call: TRBJ2-5
d_call: TRBD2
v_call: TRBV28
cdr3_nt: TGTGCCAGTGGGGGGACTAGCTATAGAGAGACCCAGTACTTC
cdr3_aa: CASGGTSYRETQYF

clone_size: -
j_call: TRBJ2-3
d_call: -
v_call: TRBV10-1
cdr3_nt: TGCGCCCGCAGCGGTTTCCTCACAGATATGCAGTATTTT
cdr3_aa: CARSGFLTDMQYF

clone_size: -
j_call: TRBJ2-1
d_call: -
v_call: TRBV29-1
cdr3_nt: TGCAGGGTTGGGGCGGCCCTATACAATGAGCAGTTCTTC
cdr3_aa: CRVGAALYNEQFF

clone_size: many
j_call: TRBJ1-5
d_call: -
v_call: TRBV6-6
cdr3_nt: TGTGCCAGCAGATCAGGGGTTAATAGCAATCAGCCCCAGCATTTT
cdr3_aa: CASRSGVNSNQPQHF

clone_size: -
j_call: TRBJ2-3
d_call: -
v_call: TRBV4-2
cdr3_nt: TGTGCCAACAGCCGCCAGGGTGATACGCAGTATTTT
cdr3_aa: CANSRQGDTQYF

clone_size: -
j_call: TRBJ2-3
d_call: -
v_call: TRBV11-2
cdr3_nt: TGTCCCATCAGCCCGAACGGCTATCAGCCCCAGTATTTT
cdr3_aa: CPISPNGYQPQYF

clone_size: -
j_call: TRBJ2-7
d_call: TRBD2
v_call: TRBV29-1
cdr3_nt: TGCAGCGTTGGGGCTAGCGGGCACCGGGAGCAGCAATTC
cdr3_aa: CSVGASGHREQQF

clone_size: -
j_call: TRBJ2-1
d_call: TRBD2
v_call: TRBV29-1
cdr3_nt: TGCGGCGTACGCTCCTGGACTAGCGGGAGTAGTTTTGAGCAGTTCTTC
cdr3_aa: CGVRSWTSGSSFEQFF

clone_size: -
j_call: TRBJ1-2
d_call: -
v_call: TRBV28
cdr3_nt: TGTACCAGCACCCCCGGGGGGAGGTTTTGTGGCTACACCTTC
cdr3_aa: CTSTPGGRFCGYTF

clone_size: -
j_call: TRBJ2-7
d_call: -
v_call: TRBV11-2
cdr3_nt: TGTGCCAGTAGCTTCAGCTCTACGAAACAGTACTTC
cdr3_aa: CASSFSSTKQYF

clone_size: -
j_call: TRBJ1-2
d_call: -
v_call: TRBV4-1
cdr3_nt: TGTGCCAACAGCCAAGCTCCAGGACCGGCTAACTATGGCTACACCTTC
cdr3_aa: CANSQAPGPANYGYTF

clone_size: -
j_call: TRBJ2-6
d_call: -
v_call: TRBV6-1
cdr3_nt: TGTGTCAGCAGTGAACGGTCCTCTGGGGTCAACGTCCTGACTTTC
cdr3_aa: CVSSERSSGVNVLTF

clone_size: -
j_call: TRBJ2-3
d_call: TRBD2
v_call: TRBV2
cdr3_nt: TGTGCCAGGAGTGAAGGAGCTAGCGGCTACACAGATACGCGGTATTTT
cdr3_aa: CARSEGASGYTDTRYF

clone_size: few
j_call: TRBJ2-1
d_call: -
v_call: TRBV12-3/TRBV12-4
cdr3_nt: TGTGCCAGCACCTTACTGGAGGACCTCTACAATGAGCAGTTCTTC
cdr3_aa: CASTLLEDLYNEQFF

clone_size: -
j_call: TRBJ2-3
d_call: TRBD1
v_call: TRBV11-2
cdr3_nt: TGTGCCAGCAGCTTCGGGACAGGATGCACAGATACGCAGTATTTT
cdr3_aa: CASSFGTGCTDTQYF

clone_size: -
j_call: TRBJ2-5
d_call: -
v_call: TRBV6-1
cdr3_nt: TGTGCCGGCTGTAACGGGAGCGAGGAGACCCAGTACTTC
cdr3_aa: CAGCNGSEETQYF